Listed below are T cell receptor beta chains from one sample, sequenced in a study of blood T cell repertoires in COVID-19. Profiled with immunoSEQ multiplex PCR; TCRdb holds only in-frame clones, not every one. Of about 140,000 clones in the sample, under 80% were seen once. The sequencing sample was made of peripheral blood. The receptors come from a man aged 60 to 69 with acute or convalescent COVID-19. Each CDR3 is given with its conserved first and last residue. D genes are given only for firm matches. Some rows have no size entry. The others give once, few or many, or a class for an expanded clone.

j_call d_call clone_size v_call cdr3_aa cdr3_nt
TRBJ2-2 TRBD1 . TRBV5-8 CASRAGTVNTGELFF TGTGCCAGCAGAGCCGGGACAGTTAACACCGGGGAGCTGTTTTTT
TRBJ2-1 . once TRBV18 CASSPGLGANEQFF TGTGCCAGCTCACCAGGGTTGGGGGCCAATGAGCAGTTCTTC
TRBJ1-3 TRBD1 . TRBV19 CASRNPGTGPNTIYF TGTGCCAGTAGAAATCCCGGGACAGGCCCAAACACCATATATTTT
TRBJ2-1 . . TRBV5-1 CASSSPKSPGAYNEQFF TGCGCCAGCAGCTCCCCGAAGAGTCCGGGAGCATACAATGAGCAGTTCTTC
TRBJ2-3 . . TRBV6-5 CASRAGPRTTDTQYF TGTGCCAGCAGGGCGGGACCCCGAACCACAGATACGCAGTATTTT
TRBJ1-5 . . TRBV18 CASSPSARGDGNQPQHF TGTGCCAGCTCACCATCGGCCAGGGGAGATGGCAATCAGCCCCAGCATTTT
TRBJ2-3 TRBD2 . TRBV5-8 CASSDGTSGITDTQYF TGTGCCAGCAGCGATGGGACTAGCGGGATCACAGATACGCAGTATTTT
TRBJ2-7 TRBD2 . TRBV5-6 CASSFSAGGGEQYF TGTGCCAGCAGCTTTTCAGCGGGGGGTGGCGAGCAGTACTTC
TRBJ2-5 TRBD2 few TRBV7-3 CASSFSTSGRGETQYF TGTGCCAGCAGCTTTTCGACTAGCGGGAGGGGAGAGACCCAGTACTTC
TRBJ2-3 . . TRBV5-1 CASNGGTDTQYF TGCGCCAGCAACGGGGGCACAGATACGCAGTATTTT
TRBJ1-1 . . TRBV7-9 CASRPTGMNTEAFF TGTGCCAGCAGACCTACAGGGATGAACACTGAAGCTTTCTTT
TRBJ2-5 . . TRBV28 CASSWGLKETQYF TGTGCCAGCAGTTGGGGACTCAAAGAGACCCAGTACTTC
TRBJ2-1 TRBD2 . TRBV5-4 CASSSPGLAKTEFF TGTGCCAGCAGCTCACCGGGACTAGCGAAGACGGAGTTCTTC
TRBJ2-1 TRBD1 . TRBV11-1 CASSRDRGVEQFF TGTGCCAGCAGCCGGGACAGGGGTGTTGAGCAGTTCTTC
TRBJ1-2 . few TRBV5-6 CASSLQGVYGYTF TGTGCCAGCAGCTTACAGGGAGTGTATGGCTACACCTTC
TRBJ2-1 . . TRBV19 CASSVGAVNEQFF TGTGCCAGTAGTGTGGGAGCGGTCAATGAGCAGTTCTTC
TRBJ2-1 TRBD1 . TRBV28 CASSPRQGTGYNEQFF TGTGCCAGCAGCCCACGACAGGGGACGGGCTACAATGAGCAGTTCTTC
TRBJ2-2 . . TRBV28 CASSLSTGSTSTGELFF TGTGCCAGCAGTTTATCTACAGGATCCACAAGCACCGGGGAGCTGTTTTTT
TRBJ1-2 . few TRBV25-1 CASSLGGSGGYTF TGTGCCAGCAGTCTGGGAGGCAGCGGGGGCTACACCTTC
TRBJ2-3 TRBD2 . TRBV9 CASSSQTSGADTQYF TGTGCCAGCAGTTCCCAGACTAGCGGGGCAGATACGCAGTATTTT
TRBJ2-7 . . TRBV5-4 CATWGRDDEQYF TGTGCCACCTGGGGGCGAGATGACGAGCAGTACTTC
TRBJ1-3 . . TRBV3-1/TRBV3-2 CASSPGGSGNTIYF TGTGCCAGCAGCCCTGGCGGGTCAGGAAACACCATATATTTT
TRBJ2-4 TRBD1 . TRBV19 CASSLGTGKNIQYF TGTGCCAGTAGTCTCGGGACAGGGAAAAACATTCAGTACTTC
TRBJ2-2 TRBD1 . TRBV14 CASSRTGPGELFF TGTGCCAGCAGCCGGACAGGGCCCGGGGAGCTGTTTTTT
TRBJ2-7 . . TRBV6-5 CASRYQGSTYEQYF TGTGCCAGCAGGTACCAGGGCAGCACCTACGAGCAGTACTTC
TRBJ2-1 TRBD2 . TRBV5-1 CASRVTSGSYNEQFF TGCGCCAGTAGGGTTACTAGCGGGAGTTACAATGAGCAGTTCTTC
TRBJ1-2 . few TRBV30 CAWSGHGYTF TGTGCCTGGAGTGGGCATGGCTACACCTTC
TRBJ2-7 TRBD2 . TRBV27 CASSREGGYYEQYF TGTGCCAGCAGTCGGGAGGGGGGTTATTACGAGCAGTACTTC